These 27 T cell receptor beta chains came from one sample sequenced in a study of response to subunit inactivated influenza vaccine. TCRdb called the RT-PCR reads again in MiXCR, with one record for every CDR3 protein. The sample has 500,000 to 600,000 distinct CDR3 sequences; around 10% are singletons. Separately, the same data were catalogued under a study of T cells expressing NK-cell markers. That source notes: Libraries used 5'RACE template switching adding universal primer site and UMIs.

This specimen was PBMCs from blood, taken on the day of vaccination. These receptors all stem from a man over 45 who received an inactivated influenza vaccine.

This clonotype has just a few counts. The DNA of the CDR3 is TGTGCCAGCAGCCATGAGGGGCTTGGGGACAGGGGCAATCAGCCCCAGCATTTT. Its protein product is CASSHEGLGDRGNQPQHF. V and J are TRBV4-2 and TRBJ1-5, with TRBD1 matching 9 bases. The germline V gene encodes CDR1 LGHNA and CDR2 YNFKEQ. The CDR3 extends over 18 amino acids. V lost 3 bases and J lost 2; bases outside the gene matches: 11.

This clonotype was detected ten times or more. V is TRBV4-3 and J is TRBJ2-1; D gene unclear. The CDR3 contains 15 residues. Trimming stripped 0 bases from V and 5 bases from J, with 11 bases between. The germline CDR1 and CDR2 sequences are LGHNA and YSLEER. The CDR3, as DNA: TGCGCCAGCAGCCAAGATGTATGGCGGAACAATGAGCAGTTCTTC. This gives the protein CASSQDVWRNNEQFF.

The chain uses TRBV28 and TRBJ1-1, with D perhaps matching TRBD1 (6 bases). Trimming removed 1 base at V and 0 bases at J, with 9 bases between. CDR3 length equals 15 residues. Germline loops: CDR1 MDHEN, CDR2 SYDVKM. CDR3 DNA: TGTGCCAGCAGTTTATTTGGGGGCATGAACACTGAAGCTTTCTTT. Residues: CASSLFGGMNTEAFF.

This clonotype was seen a few times. The chain combines TRBV2 with TRBJ2-7; 7 bases line up with TRBD2. Trimming removed 9 bases from V and 1 base from J; junction bases left unmatched: 6. Per the germline V gene, CDR1 is SNHLY and CDR2 is FYNNEI. This CDR3 is 13 amino acids long. The CDR3: CASQKRGSYEQYF. DNA for the CDR3: TGTGCCAGTCAGAAGCGGGGATCCTACGAGCAGTACTTC.

As concerns this clonotype: At one of its ends the junction is not consistent with the germline gene, which may arise from a read error. The chain has TRBV20-1 and TRBJ2-7, with D unresolved. CDR1 is DFQATT, CDR2 SNEGSKA, per germline (reference sequence). This CDR3 is built from 13 residues. The CDR3 DNA follows: TGCAGTTCTAGAGCACCCCCCGAGGACGAGCAGTACTTC. Translating gives CSSRAPPEDEQYF.

On this clonotype: At one end, the junction sequence differs from germline, possibly due to a read error. This chain joins TRBV20-1 and TRBJ2-3; 11 bases are shared with TRBD2. The CDR3 spans 15 residues. Germline V gene data show CDR1 as DFQATT and CDR2 as SNEGSKA (reference sequence). CDR3 sequence reads: CCAITGLAGTDTQYF. CDR3 nucleotide sequence: TGCTGTGCCATCACGGGACTAGCGGGCACAGATACGCAGTATTTT.

This clonotype was observed a few times. The J gene is TRBJ2-1, the V gene TRBV20-1; D not certain. Trimming took 3 bases from V and 7 from J, leaving 13 bases between them. The germline CDR1 and CDR2 sequences are DFQATT and SNEGSKA (reference sequence). This CDR3 contains 13 residues. The CDR3 nucleotides read TGCAGTGCTAGGCATACCGTCGCGAATGAGCAGTTCTTC. Protein: CSARHTVANEQFF.

The chain joins TRBV29-1 to TRBJ2-7; the match to TRBD2 covers 7 bases. Trimming at V came to 1 base and at J to 4 bases, leaving 10 bases not matched to a gene. This CDR3 contains 15 residues. Looked up from germline, CDR1 is SQVTM and CDR2 is ANQGSEA. Here the CDR3 reads CSVEVGAPGGYEQYF. CDR3 in DNA: TGCAGCGTTGAAGTCGGGGCCCCCGGGGGGTACGAGCAGTACTTC.

This clonotype was seen a handful of times. CDR3 in DNA: TGTGCCAGCAGCCCTCGACTGAGTCTCTACGAGCAGTACTTC. It codes for CASSPRLSLYEQYF. V and J are TRBV14 and TRBJ2-7; D is uncertain. The ends were cut back, 4 bases at V and 3 bases at J, with 13 bases in the middle. This CDR3 contains 14 residues. Germline lookup yields CDR1 SGHDN and CDR2 FVKESK.

This clonotype was seen ten or more times. The chain recombines TRBV5-1 with TRBJ2-1, with 14 bases fitting TRBD2. CDR1 and CDR2 (germline): SGHRS, YFSETQ. Trimming removed 4 bases from V and 7 bases from J; junction bases left unmatched: 1. The CDR3 is 14 residues long. This chain's CDR3 is CASSGTSGSNEQFF. In DNA form, the CDR3 reads TGCGCCAGCAGCGGGACTAGCGGGAGTAATGAGCAGTTCTTC.

The chain uses TRBV20-1 and TRBJ2-7; the match to TRBD1 covers 9 bases. V was clipped by 2 bases and J by 6 bases; unmatched bases: 8. Germline V CDR1 and CDR2: DFQATT, SNEGSKA (reference sequence). The CDR3 sequence is 14 residues long. CDR3 residues: CSARSNTGGVEQYF. DNA of the CDR3: TGCAGTGCTAGATCTAACACAGGGGGCGTCGAGCAGTACTTC.

Only a few counts were recorded for this clonotype. This sequence joins TRBV27 and TRBJ2-5, with D maybe TRBD2 (5 bases). V shed 0 bases and J shed 5 bases, with 13 bases lying between them. The CDR3 spans 15 residues. Germline values: CDR1 MNHEY, CDR2 SMNVEV (reference sequence). The DNA of the CDR3 is TGTGCCAGCAGTTTATCGGCTAGCTACCGGGAGACCCAGTACTTC. This codes for CASSLSASYRETQYF.

This chain joins TRBV20-1 and TRBJ2-3; D may be TRBD2 (6 bases). The V gene's germline CDR1 is DFQATT and CDR2 SNEGSKA (reference sequence). Trimming removed 0 bases from V and 2 bases from J, with 15 bases in between. The CDR3 has 16 amino acids. The CDR3 DNA sequence: TGCAGTGCTAGAGATTTTCGGGGAGGATTCACAGATACGCAGTATTTT. Translating it yields CSARDFRGGFTDTQYF.

The V gene is TRBV2, the J gene TRBJ2-7; 12 bases map to TRBD1. The V segment lost 5 bases and the J segment 2 bases; nucleotides outside the gene matches: 4. Germline V gene lookup returns CDR1 SNHLY and CDR2 FYNNEI. CDR3 size: 15 residues. The CDR3 loop reads CASSSGTGGTYEQYF. The CDR3 nucleotides read TGTGCCAGCAGTTCCGGGACAGGGGGCACCTACGAGCAGTACTTC.

The chain carries TRBV10-1 and TRBJ2-5; D gene uncertain. The germline V gene has CDR1 WNHNN and CDR2 SYGVQD (reference sequence). The V end lost 2 bases, the J end lost 5 bases, and 15 bases lay between the germline ends. CDR3 length: 15 residues. The CDR3 coding sequence is TGCGCCAGCAGTGAGACCGCGGCAGTCACCGAGACCCAGTACTTC. This gives the protein CASSETAAVTETQYF.

The CDR3 loop is CATSTVPGRTYNEQFF. For the CDR3, the DNA is TGTGCCACCAGTACGGTTCCCGGGAGAACCTACAATGAGCAGTTCTTC. This chain links TRBV15 with TRBJ2-1; TRBD2 might be the D (6 bases). Deletions cut 6 bases from V and 2 bases from J, with 17 bases between. Germline CDR1 is LNHNV and CDR2 is YYDKDF (reference sequence). The CDR3 is 16 amino acids.

The chain combines TRBV7-9 with TRBJ2-1; 9 nucleotides match TRBD2. V lost 8 bases, J lost 8 bases, and 13 bases stayed unmatched. CDR1 SEHNR and CDR2 FQNEAQ come from the germline V gene (reference sequence). The CDR3 covers 15 residues. The CDR3 nucleotides read TGTGCCAGCTCACCAGGGGTAGCGGGAGTCGATGAGCAGTTCTTC. This sequence encodes CASSPGVAGVDEQFF.

This clonotype was recorded many times. This rearrangement joins TRBV25-1 to TRBJ1-4; D gene ambiguous. Trimming pared 3 bases from V and 6 bases from J, leaving 14 bases between. This CDR3 contains 15 residues. CDR1 and CDR2 (germline): MGHDK, SYGVNS. This chain's CDR3 is CASSDVDIHHEKLFF. The CDR3 nucleotides read TGTGCCAGCAGTGATGTCGACATACACCATGAAAAACTGTTTTTT.

The chain carries TRBV20-1 and TRBJ1-4; D is unresolved. CDR1 and CDR2 from the germline V gene are DFQATT and SNEGSKA (reference sequence). The V gene lost 6 bases and the J gene lost 8 bases, with 10 bases spanning the gap. This CDR3 contains 11 residues. The CDR3 here is CSAHGLEKLFF. In nucleotides, the CDR3 is TGCAGTGCCCACGGCCTCGAAAAACTGTTTTTT.

V and J are TRBV10-3 and TRBJ1-6, with a tentative D call TRBD1 (6 bases). The CDR3 has 16 amino acids. Germline CDR1 ENHRY, CDR2 SYGVKD. Trimming took 4 bases from V and 4 from J, leaving 14 bases between them. The CDR3 protein is CAISGGGDNYNSPLHF. DNA of the CDR3: TGTGCCATCAGTGGGGGTGGGGACAATTATAATTCACCCCTCCACTTT.

This clonotype was counted only a few times. This chain links TRBV5-1 with TRBJ1-1, with 8 bases fitting TRBD1. Germline V gene sequence: CDR1 SGHRS, CDR2 YFSETQ. CDR3 length equals 13 residues. V was clipped by 0 bases and J by 12 bases; unmatched bases: 7. The DNA for the CDR3 is TGCGCCAGCAGCTTGGACGGGACAGGCTGGTCTTTCTTT. This codes for CASSLDGTGWSFF.

V and J are TRBV4-3 and TRBJ2-1; tentative D call: TRBD2 (5 bases). The V end lost 0 bases, the J end lost 0 bases, and 9 bases lay between the germline ends. CDR3 length equals 16 residues. Per germline, CDR1 LGHNA and CDR2 YSLEER. The CDR3 reads CASSQDWTGSYNEQFF. The CDR3 DNA reads TGCGCCAGCAGCCAAGATTGGACTGGCTCCTACAATGAGCAGTTCTTC.

The J gene is TRBJ2-7, the V gene TRBV12-3 or TRBV12-4; TRBD2 matches at 10 bases. CDR3 length: 13 amino acids. The V gene end was trimmed by 5 bases and the J gene end by 6 bases; junction bases not matched to a gene: 4. The CDR3 bases are TGTGCCAGCAGTCCTAGCGGGGGAGGCGAGCAGTACTTC. Its protein product is CASSPSGGGEQYF.

This chain uses TRBV2 with TRBJ2-1; 12 nucleotides line up with TRBD2. Germline loops: CDR1 SNHLY, CDR2 FYNNEI. The CDR3 is made up of 15 amino acids. Trimming cost V 6 bases and J 10 bases; bases outside gene matches: 10. CDR3 nucleotide sequence: TGTGCCAGCAGCGCCCTAGCGGGAGGGCTTGGGGAGCAGTTCTTC. Translated: CASSALAGGLGEQFF.

This clonotype was seen only a few times. This chain joins TRBV5-1 and TRBJ2-1, with TRBD2 matching over 7 bases. The J segment lost 4 bases and the V segment lost 0 bases, leaving 4 bases of the junction unmatched. CDR3 length: 15 amino acids. Germline CDR1 and CDR2: SGHRS and YFSETQ. CDR3 loop: CASSLVGREYNEQFF. DNA for the CDR3: TGCGCCAGCAGCTTGGTTGGGAGGGAATACAATGAGCAGTTCTTC. Variable domain in full (rest from reference TRBV5-1 and TRBJ2-1): KAGVTQTPRYLIKTRGQQVTLSCSPISGHRSVSWYQQTPGQGLQFLFEYFSETQRNKGNFPGRFSGRQFSNSRSEMNVSTLELGDSALYLCASSLVGREYNEQFFGPGTRLTVL.

This clonotype was recorded a few times. The rearrangement joins TRBV6-5 to TRBJ1-5; D perhaps matches TRBD1 (6 bases). From germline, CDR1 is MNHEY and CDR2 SVGAGI. The V end was cut by 4 bases, the J end by 3 bases, with 16 bases between. There are 16 residues in the CDR3. CDR3 sequence: CASSSLGDTSNQPQHF. The DNA of the CDR3 is TGTGCCAGCAGTTCCTTGGGGGACACGTCCAATCAGCCCCAGCATTTT.

This chain joins TRBV5-1 and TRBJ1-3, with 9 bases matching TRBD1. CDR3 length: 16 amino acids. The ends lost 0 bases at V and 2 bases at J; junction bases unmatched: 3. CDR1 and CDR2 (germline): SGHRS, YFSETQ. The CDR3 region is CASSLDGTGTGNTIYF. Here the CDR3 DNA reads TGCGCCAGCAGCTTGGACGGGACAGGGACTGGAAACACCATATATTTT.